The rows below give T cell receptor beta chains drawn from one sample of a study of T cell responses to AZD1222 COVID-19 vaccine. Generated by immunoSEQ multiplex PCR, the TCRdb table keeps only in-frame clones and is missing some. This sample has 130,000 to 150,000 clones, with around 93% found just once. The sample was peripheral blood, taken on day 0 of AZD1222 vaccination. These receptors were taken from an adult in good health. The CDR3 runs from the conserved cysteine through the conserved F or W. D genes are given only for firm matches. The size entry is marked missing in some rows and otherwise reads once, few, many or a size class.

NA	TRBJ2-2	TRBD1	TRBV5-1	TGCGCCAGCAGCTGGAGGGGACAGGGCGGCGGGGAGCTGTTTTTT	CASSWRGQGGGELFF
NA	TRBJ1-3	NA	TRBV7-2	TGTGCCAGCAGCTTAGTTGGGGCTGGCTCTGGAAACACCATATATTTT	CASSLVGAGSGNTIYF
NA	TRBJ2-2	TRBD2	TRBV6-5	TGTGCCAGCAGTTACTCCGGCGGGAGTTCCACCGGGGAGCTGTTTTTT	CASSYSGGSSTGELFF
NA	TRBJ1-1	NA	TRBV7-3	TGTGCCAGCAGCCCCCAGGCCGGTAACACTGAAGCTTTCTTT	CASSPQAGNTEAFF
NA	TRBJ1-2	NA	TRBV18	TGTGCCAGCTCACCGGGGGGTCAGGGCTACACCTTC	CASSPGGQGYTF
NA	TRBJ2-3	TRBD2	TRBV9	TGTGCCAGCAGCGTAACCGGGAGGGCCGTGGATACGCAGTATTTT	CASSVTGRAVDTQYF
NA	TRBJ1-2	NA	TRBV5-1	TGCGCCAGCTTAGGGCACTATGGCTACACCTTC	CASLGHYGYTF
NA	TRBJ1-2	NA	TRBV9	TGTGCCAGCAGCGTAGCTGGCGGGGGGCGCGTAGGGACTAATGGCTACACCTTC	CASSVAGGGRVGTNGYTF
NA	TRBJ2-1	TRBD2	TRBV11-2	TGTGCCAGCAGCAGCGCTAGCGGTCGTTACAATGAGCAGTTCTTC	CASSSASGRYNEQFF
NA	TRBJ2-5	NA	TRBV7-2	TGTGCCAGCAGCATCCCTGGACGAAGGCAAGAGACCCAGTACTTC	CASSIPGRRQETQYF
NA	TRBJ1-2	TRBD1	TRBV2	TGTGCCAGCAGTAAGGGACAGGGATTTGGCTACACCTTC	CASSKGQGFGYTF
NA	TRBJ1-5	NA	TRBV5-1	TGCGCCAGCAGCTTGTCCCCAAATCAGCCCCAGCATTTT	CASSLSPNQPQHF
NA	TRBJ2-3	NA	TRBV7-9	TGTGCCAGCAGCTTAAGACGGCGAGGGCTCACAGATACGCAGTATTTT	CASSLRRRGLTDTQYF
NA	TRBJ1-5	NA	TRBV10-2	TGCGCCAGCAGTGACCCTCGCGGTAGCAATCAGCCCCAGCATTTT	CASSDPRGSNQPQHF
NA	TRBJ2-7	NA	TRBV10-1	TGCGCCAGTTCTAAGGACACCGATCTCTCCGAGCAGTACTTC	CASSKDTDLSEQYF
NA	TRBJ1-4	NA	TRBV19	TGTGCCAGTAGTAGTCCCGGGACCGCCAAAGGGAAACTGTTTTTT	CASSSPGTAKGKLFF
once	TRBJ2-5	NA	TRBV7-2	TGTGCCAGCAGCTTAGCGGGAACCCGGCTGGAGACCCAGTACTTC	CASSLAGTRLETQYF
few	TRBJ1-3	NA	TRBV9	TGTGCCAGCAGCGTAGATGGCCGGGCCGGGTTCTCTGGAAACACCATATATTTT	CASSVDGRAGFSGNTIYF
NA	TRBJ1-2	NA	TRBV6-4	TGTGCCAGCAGTGGATTAGACGGCTACACCTTC	CASSGLDGYTF
NA	TRBJ2-1	NA	TRBV2	TGTGCCAGCAATGACGTGGGGAGGTACAATGAGCAGTTCTTC	CASNDVGRYNEQFF
NA	TRBJ1-3	TRBD1	TRBV10-3	TGTGCCAGCGGACAGGGTATCTCTGGAAACACCATATATTTT	CASGQGISGNTIYF
few	TRBJ1-1	NA	TRBV30	TGTGCCTGGAGTGTACTATGGAACACTGAAGCTTTCTTT	CAWSVLWNTEAFF
NA	TRBJ2-5	TRBD2	TRBV7-7	TGTGCTAGCAGCCCCGGACTAGCGGGAGCAGAGACCCAGTACTTC	CASSPGLAGAETQYF
NA	TRBJ2-2	NA	TRBV13	TGTGCCAGCAGCTTCCGGTCCGGGGAGCTGTTTTTT	CASSFRSGELFF
NA	TRBJ1-1	TRBD1	TRBV9	TGTGCCAGCACACCGGGACAGGGGGCGGTGAACACTGAAGCTTTCTTT	CASTPGQGAVNTEAFF
NA	TRBJ1-2	NA	TRBV4-1	TGCGCCAGCAGCCAAGGTGGTCCGCCGGGGTATGGCTACACCTTC	CASSQGGPPGYGYTF
NA	TRBJ2-1	NA	TRBV7-6	TGTGCCAGCAGCTCTCCGTGGGCGGCCCCGGGGAATGAGCAGTTCTTC	CASSSPWAAPGNEQFF
NA	TRBJ1-5	NA	TRBV6-1	TGTGCCAGCAGTGAACAAGGGCGAAGTGACTATCAGCCCCAGCATTTT	CASSEQGRSDYQPQHF
once	TRBJ1-1	TRBD1	TRBV19	TGTGCCAGTTCTAGAGGGGGCGCGAAAGAGGGCCCTGAAGCTTTCTTT	CASSRGGAKEGPEAFF
NA	TRBJ1-2	NA	TRBV27	TGTGCCAGCAGTCCTACCCGGGGGCTGGGCTACACCTTC	CASSPTRGLGYTF
NA	TRBJ2-1	TRBD1	TRBV5-6	TGTGCCAGCAGCTTCGACTCGGGACAGCCTTCCTCCTACAATGAGCAGTTCTTC	CASSFDSGQPSSYNEQFF
once	TRBJ2-1	TRBD2	TRBV3-1/TRBV3-2	TGTGCCAGCAGCCGAGCGGGGGGGGCCAATGAGCAGTTCTTC	CASSRAGGANEQFF
NA	TRBJ1-6	TRBD1	TRBV6-1	TGTGCCAGCAGTGAAAGCAGGGGGAATAATTCACCCCTCCACTTT	CASSESRGNNSPLHF
NA	TRBJ1-2	NA	TRBV12-3/TRBV12-4	TGTGCCAGCAGTTGGGAGATGTATGGCTACACCTTC	CASSWEMYGYTF
once	TRBJ1-1	NA	TRBV5-4	TGTGCCAGCAGTCCTGAGTTGTTCACTGAAGCTTTCTTT	CASSPELFTEAFF
NA	TRBJ1-2	NA	TRBV29-1	TGCAGCGTCCGGCAGGGGCTCCGGCGTAACTATGGCTACACCTTC	CSVRQGLRRNYGYTF
once	TRBJ1-2	NA	TRBV9	TGTGCCAGCAGCGTAAACAGGGTAACTAACTATGGCTACACCTTC	CASSVNRVTNYGYTF
NA	TRBJ2-1	NA	TRBV5-1	TGCGCCAGCAGCTTGGAGGTTACCTACAATGAGCAGTTCTTC	CASSLEVTYNEQFF
NA	TRBJ1-1	NA	TRBV19	TGTGCCAGTAATCAGGGGAGCAGCGGCGCTGAAGCTTTCTTT	CASNQGSSGAEAFF
NA	TRBJ1-2	TRBD1	TRBV9	TGTGCCAGCAGCGTATGGGACAGGGGCAACTATGGCTACACCTTC	CASSVWDRGNYGYTF
NA	TRBJ2-2	NA	TRBV30	TGTGCCTGGAGTGAAAGGAGGACCGGGGAGCTGTTTTTT	CAWSERRTGELFF
NA	TRBJ2-3	TRBD1	TRBV18	TGTGCCAGCTCACCATCTGCGAGGGACAGATTTATGACAGATACGCAGTATTTT	CASSPSARDRFMTDTQYF